The TCR beta chain described here comes from a study of T-cell reconstitution after alpha-beta-depleted transplantation in children. The TCRbeta library was prepared with unique molecular identifiers. TCRdb itself ran the PCR reads through MiXCR, one entry per CDR3 protein. The profile shows hundreds of thousands of distinct CDR3 sequences, around 18% of them singletons. V lost 0 bases to trimming and J lost 3 bases, with 18 bases between them. Germline assignment: CDR1 MGHRA and CDR2 YSYEKL. This CDR3 has 18 residues. The chain couples TRBV4-1 to TRBJ2-1, with D tentatively TRBD2 (6 bases). The sequencing used PBMCs from the stem cell graft donor, collected from the stem cell graft. This receptor was taken from a human donor who donated a stem cell graft to a child with acute lymphoblastic leukemia. CDR3 amino acids: CASSQDPDLGGSYNEQFF. Here the CDR3 DNA reads TGCGCCAGCAGCCAAGATCCGGACCTTGGGGGGAGCTACAATGAGCAGTTCTTC.